This TCR beta chain was documented in a study of cytomegalovirus exposure and HLA in healthy donors. Points from the study as a whole: In an earlier analysis, about 87% or about 30%: the productive usage of most TCR beta V segments.

Turning to this clone: Antigen specificity is unknown. Compared with germline, one end of the junction differs, possibly owing to a read error. Other DNA variants within this sample encode the same CDR3.

PCR amplification relied on 60 Vbeta primers (plus 13 Jbeta primers). Profiling relied on immunoSEQ multiplex PCR, and the TCRdb table lists in-frame clones only, not all of them. The table includes about 140,000 clones, roughly 74% detected once. Sequencing was performed on PBMCs. This TCR came from a young woman in good health and CMV-seropositive.

The CDR3 coding sequence is TGTGCTAGCAGCCTAGGCGGGATCGAAAAACTGTTTTTT. Protein: CASSLGGIEKLFF. The chain combines TRBV7-2 with TRBJ1-4; D is unclear. This CDR3 has 13 amino acids. Germline values: CDR1 SGHTA, CDR2 FQGNSA.